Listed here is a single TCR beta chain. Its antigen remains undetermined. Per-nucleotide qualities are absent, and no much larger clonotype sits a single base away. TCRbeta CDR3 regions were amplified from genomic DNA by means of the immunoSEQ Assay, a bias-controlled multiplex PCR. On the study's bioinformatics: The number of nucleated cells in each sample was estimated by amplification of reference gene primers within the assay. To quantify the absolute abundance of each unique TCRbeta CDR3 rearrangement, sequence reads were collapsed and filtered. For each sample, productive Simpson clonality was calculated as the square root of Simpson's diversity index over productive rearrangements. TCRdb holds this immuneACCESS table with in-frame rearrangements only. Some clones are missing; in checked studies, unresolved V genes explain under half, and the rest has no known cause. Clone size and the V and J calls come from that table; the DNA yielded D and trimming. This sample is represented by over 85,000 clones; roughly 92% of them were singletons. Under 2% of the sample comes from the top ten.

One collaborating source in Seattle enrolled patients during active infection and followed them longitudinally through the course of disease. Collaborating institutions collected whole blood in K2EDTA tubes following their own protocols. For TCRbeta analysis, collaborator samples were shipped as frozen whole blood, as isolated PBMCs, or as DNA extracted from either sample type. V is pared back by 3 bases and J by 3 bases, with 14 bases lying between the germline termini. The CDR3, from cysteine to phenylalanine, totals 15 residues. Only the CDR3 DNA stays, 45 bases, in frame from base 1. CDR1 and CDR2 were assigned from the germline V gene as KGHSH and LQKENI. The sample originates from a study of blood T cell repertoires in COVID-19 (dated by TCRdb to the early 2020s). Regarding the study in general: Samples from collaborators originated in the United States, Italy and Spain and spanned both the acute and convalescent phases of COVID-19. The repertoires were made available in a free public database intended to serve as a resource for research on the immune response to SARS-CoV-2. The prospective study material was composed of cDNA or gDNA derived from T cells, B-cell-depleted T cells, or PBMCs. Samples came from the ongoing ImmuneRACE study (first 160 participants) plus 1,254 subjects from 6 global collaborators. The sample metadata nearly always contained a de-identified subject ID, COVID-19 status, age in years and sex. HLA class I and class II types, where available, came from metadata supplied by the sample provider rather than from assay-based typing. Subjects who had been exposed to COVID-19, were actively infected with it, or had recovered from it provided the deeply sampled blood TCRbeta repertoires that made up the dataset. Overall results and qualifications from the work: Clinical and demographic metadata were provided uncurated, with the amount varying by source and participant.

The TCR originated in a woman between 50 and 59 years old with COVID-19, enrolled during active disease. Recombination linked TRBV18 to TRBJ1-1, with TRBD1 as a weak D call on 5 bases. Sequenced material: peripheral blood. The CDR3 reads CASSPVRGADTEAFF. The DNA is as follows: TGTGCCAGCTCACCCGTTCGTGGGGCGGACACTGAAGCTTTCTTT.